This T cell receptor (beta chain) was profiled in a study of blood T cell repertoires in COVID-19. Trimming took 3 bases from V and 8 from J; bases not matched to a gene: 3. The CDR3 consists of 14 residues. Per the germline V gene, CDR1 is SGHTA and CDR2 is FQGNSA. Clones were read by immunoSEQ multiplex PCR, and TCRdb kept only the in-frame ones, dropping some. The sample carries 120,000 to 150,000 clones, almost 85% recorded once. The clonotype originates from a human donor with acute or convalescent COVID-19. The donor label of this sample is uncertain. The sequenced sample was peripheral blood. This chain links TRBV7-2 with TRBJ2-1; 11 bases align to TRBD2. DNA for the CDR3: TGTGCCAGCAGCTTTAGCGGGGGGGCCGATGAGCAGTTCTTC. Its translation: CASSFSGGADEQFF.